This entry features one T cell receptor beta chain sequence. Its antigen is unidentified. The sample originates from a study of T cell responses to AZD1222 COVID-19 vaccine. Regarding the study as a whole: Only six or seven AZD1222 recipients tested seropositive at baseline. Scientists sampled the repertoires only once the peak T cell response had passed.

V shed 2 bases and J shed 4 bases, with 9 bases lying between them. The CDR3 has 13 amino acids. Per germline, CDR1 SEHNR and CDR2 FQNEAQ (reference sequence). TCRdb's copy holds only in-frame clones and misses some; the assay was immunoSEQ multiplex PCR. The sample lists some 130,000 clones, over 75% occurring once. The source material was peripheral blood, sampled on day 0 of AZD1222 vaccination. This sequence originates from an adult in good health. The chain recombines TRBV7-9 with TRBJ2-7; maybe TRBD1 (6 bases). Here the CDR3 reads CASSLIGQYEQYF. CDR3 bases: TGTGCCAGCAGCTTAATCGGACAGTACGAGCAGTACTTC. Full variable domain (missing parts from reference TRBV7-9 and TRBJ2-7): DTGVSQNPRHKITKRGQNVTFRCDPISEHNRLYWYRQTLGQGPEFLTYFQNEAQLEKSRLLSDRFSAERPKGSFSTLEIQRTEQGDSAMYLCASSLIGQYEQYFGPGTRLTVT.